This record looks at one TCR beta chain sequence and its context. The data were taken from a study of CD8+CD57+ T cells in acquired aplastic anemia. Study-level information: Read counts for CD4+ cells (from healthy donors) averaged about 10.8 million.

This CDR3 spans 17 amino acids. CDR1 and CDR2 (germline): SGHVS, FQNEAQ. The germline V and J ends were trimmed by 0 bases and 1 base, with 10 bases remaining between them. The template for TCR beta VDJ and CDR3 sequence profiling was genomic DNA. MiXCR, applied by TCRdb to the reads, yields one record per CDR3 protein. The sample gives 180,000 or so distinct CDR3 sequences, 40% to 50% of which show up once; 2.5% to 3.5% is in the top ten. The TCR comes from a human donor in good health. The sequenced material came from sorted CD4+, CD8+, or CD8+CD57+ T cells (not recorded which) from PBMCs. This chain links TRBV7-8 with TRBJ2-6; D is unclear. CDR3 sequence reads: CASSLAFGPSGANVLTF. CDR3 in DNA: TGTGCCAGCAGCTTAGCTTTTGGCCCGTCTGGGGCCAACGTCCTGACTTTC.